A single sample is the source of the 26 T cell receptor beta chains below, sequenced in a study of immune evolution from preneoplasia to lung adenocarcinoma. The method was immunoSEQ multiplex PCR; TCRdb's version includes in-frame clones alone and lacks a portion of them. Of about 7,600 clones in the sample, under 90% were seen once. Sequencing input: FFPE invasive lung adenocarcinoma tissue. The receptor set was obtained from a person aged 50-59 years with lung adenocarcinoma.

CDR3 region: CASSYGGRGYEQYF. The CDR3, as DNA: TGTGCCAGCAGTTACGGGGGCAGAGGGTACGAGCAGTACTTC. The V gene is TRBV6-6, the J gene TRBJ2-7; D may be TRBD1 (6 bases). The CDR3 contains 14 residues. The V end lost 2 bases, the J end lost 4 bases, and 12 bases lay between the germline ends. Germline loops: CDR1 MNHNY, CDR2 SVGAGI (reference sequence).

The chain has TRBV11-2 and TRBJ2-1, with 9 bases aligning to TRBD1. The J segment lost 4 bases and the V segment lost 0 bases, leaving 4 bases of the junction unmatched. Germline-derived CDR1 and CDR2 are SGHAT and FQNNGV. The CDR3 runs 16 residues. The CDR3 loop is CASSLDGTGWYNEQFF. The DNA for the CDR3 is TGTGCCAGCAGCTTAGATGGGACAGGGTGGTACAATGAGCAGTTCTTC.

The chain recombines TRBV5-1 with TRBJ1-3; no definite D call. The V gene's germline CDR1 is SGHRS and CDR2 YFSETQ. V lost 0 bases to trimming and J lost 4 bases, with 8 bases between them. The CDR3 covers 14 residues. This CDR3 reads CASSLEGRGNTIYF. The CDR3 coding sequence is TGCGCCAGCAGCTTGGAAGGAAGGGGAAACACCATATATTTT.

V gene TRBV27 combines with J gene TRBJ1-2, with TRBD1 matching 9 bases. J lost 7 bases, V lost 3 bases, and 9 bases had no gene match. Per germline, CDR1 MNHEY and CDR2 SMNVEV (reference sequence). This CDR3 contains 15 residues. CDR3 region: CASSFGTGLLVGYTF. As DNA, the CDR3 is TGTGCCAGCAGTTTCGGGACAGGGTTGCTGGTTGGCTACACCTTC.

This sequence joins TRBV2 and TRBJ2-6; D gene unclear. Per germline, CDR1 SNHLY and CDR2 FYNNEI. Between the trimmed V and J ends, which lost 3 bases and 3 bases, there was a span of 15 bases. This CDR3 comprises 17 residues. DNA of the CDR3: TGTGCCAGCAGTGACAAGTTCCACTTTAGTGGGGCCAACGTCCTGACTTTC. It encodes CASSDKFHFSGANVLTF.

The genes are TRBV5-6 and TRBJ2-7; 11 bases are shared with TRBD2. Per germline, CDR1 SGHDT and CDR2 YYEEEE. Unmatched junction bases numbered 8, after V lost 0 bases and J lost 0 bases. The CDR3 is made up of 18 amino acids. CDR3 in DNA: TGTGCCAGCAGCTTGGGGTTTGGTGGGACTAGCGGCTCCTACGAGCAGTACTTC. Protein product: CASSLGFGGTSGSYEQYF.

The genes are TRBV10-1 and TRBJ1-1, with D unclear. The germline V gene encodes CDR1 WNHNN and CDR2 SYGVQD (reference sequence). V shed 6 bases and J shed 1 base, with 9 bases lying between them. The CDR3 runs to 13 residues. CDR3: CASSAGGNTEAFF. The DNA for the CDR3 is TGCGCCAGCAGCGCCGGAGGGAACACTGAAGCTTTCTTT.

The rearrangement uses TRBV2 and TRBJ1-1; 8 bases fit TRBD1. V dropped 5 bases and J dropped 6; count of bases not matched to a gene: 11. Germline loops: CDR1 SNHLY, CDR2 FYNNEI. The CDR3 contains 15 residues. This CDR3 is CASSLQVPGQAEAFF. The CDR3 DNA is TGTGCCAGCAGTTTGCAAGTTCCGGGACAGGCTGAAGCTTTCTTT.

This sequence joins TRBV28 and TRBJ1-5; D might be TRBD1 (6 bases). Trimming shortened V by 2 bases and J by 5 bases, and 16 bases separated the two germline ends. The CDR3 has 16 residues. Germline assignment: CDR1 MDHEN and CDR2 SYDVKM. The CDR3 loop is CASSLLRGGRDQPQHF. Here the CDR3 DNA reads TGTGCCAGCAGTTTACTCAGGGGTGGTAGGGATCAGCCCCAGCATTTT.

V is TRBV19 and J is TRBJ1-2; D is possibly TRBD1 (5 bases). The CDR3 has 15 residues. Germline CDR1 LNHDA, CDR2 SQIVND (reference sequence). The V end lost 6 bases, the J end lost 4 bases, and 18 bases lay between the germline ends. CDR3 region: CASSRGGTGIYGYTF. The CDR3 DNA is TGTGCCAGTAGCCGAGGCGGGACGGGGATCTATGGCTACACCTTC.

The chain recombines TRBV7-2 with TRBJ1-1, with D perhaps TRBD1 (5 bases). This CDR3 has 15 residues. The V gene's germline CDR1 is SGHTA and CDR2 FQGNSA. The V and J ends lost 5 bases and 0 bases respectively, with 13 bases between them. This CDR3 is CASSASGTMNTEAFF. CDR3 coding DNA: TGTGCCAGCAGCGCTAGTGGGACGATGAACACTGAAGCTTTCTTT.

The rearrangement joins TRBV9 to TRBJ2-3; D is perhaps TRBD1 (6 bases). CDR1 SGDLS and CDR2 YYNGEE come from the germline V gene. The V and J ends lost 4 bases and 2 bases respectively, with 20 bases between them. The CDR3 contains 17 residues. The CDR3 DNA reads as TGTGCCAGCAGCAGGGCGGACAGACAAGCCTTCACAGATACGCAGTATTTT. Protein: CASSRADRQAFTDTQYF.

This clone was counted a single time. This chain links TRBV27 with TRBJ1-2; 8 bases fit TRBD1. The J segment lost 1 base and the V segment lost 5 bases, leaving 3 bases of the junction unmatched. The CDR3 loop spans 14 amino acids. Germline lookup yields CDR1 MNHEY and CDR2 SMNVEV (reference sequence). CDR3 loop: CASSPGGLNYGYTF. In DNA, the CDR3 is TGTGCCAGCAGTCCAGGGGGCCTTAACTATGGCTACACCTTC.

V and J are TRBV6-1 and TRBJ2-5, with D hard to call. Trimming removed 8 bases at V and 5 bases at J, with 6 bases between. Germline V lookup: CDR1 MNHNS, CDR2 SASEGT. The CDR3 runs to 10 residues. The CDR3 DNA reads TGTGCCAGCCGGCGGGAGACCCAGTACTTC. Translation gives CASRRETQYF.

The chain couples TRBV10-2 to TRBJ2-6; a weak D match, TRBD1 (5 bases). The CDR3 runs to 16 residues. Trimming took off 4 bases at V and 2 bases at J, with 12 bases between the two ends. Germline V CDR1 and CDR2: WSHSY, SAAADI. Here the CDR3 reads CASSGQLVAGANVLTF. CDR3 nucleotides: TGCGCCAGCAGTGGACAGCTAGTTGCTGGGGCCAACGTCCTGACTTTC.

The rearrangement uses TRBV28 and TRBJ2-1; D is possibly TRBD2 (5 bases). Per the germline V gene, CDR1 is MDHEN and CDR2 is SYDVKM. This CDR3 comprises 12 residues. Trimming took off 3 bases at V and 7 bases at J, with 7 bases between the two ends. The CDR3 bases are TGTGCCAGCAGTTTTGGGGAGAATGAGCAGTTCTTC. Translating gives CASSFGENEQFF.

This chain joins TRBV6-5 and TRBJ2-7; 7 positions agree with TRBD1. V lost 10 bases and J lost 2; bases outside the gene matches: 14. The CDR3 sequence is 15 residues long. The germline V gene encodes CDR1 MNHEY and CDR2 SVGAGI. The chain's CDR3 is CATKLRYRGPYEQYF. DNA for the CDR3: TGTGCCACCAAGCTTCGGTACAGGGGACCCTACGAGCAGTACTTC.

The chain carries TRBV7-9 and TRBJ1-1, with D unclear. The CDR3 runs to 14 residues. Germline CDR1 is SEHNR and CDR2 is FQNEAQ (reference sequence). With 7 bases removed from V and 4 bases from J, the gap between germline ends came to 16 bases. The CDR3 spells CASIPSRSFTEAFF. CDR3 bases: TGTGCCAGCATCCCTTCCAGGTCGTTCACTGAAGCTTTCTTT.

The chain has TRBV18 and TRBJ1-1; TRBD1 agrees at 7 bases. This CDR3 has 16 amino acids. Looked up from germline, CDR1 is KGHSH and CDR2 is LQKENI. V gave up 0 bases and J gave up 1 base; unmatched junction bases: 5. The CDR3 sequence is CASSPPLRTGNTEAFF. The CDR3 DNA reads as TGTGCCAGCTCACCACCGTTACGGACAGGGAACACTGAAGCTTTCTTT.

The chain recombines TRBV4-1 with TRBJ2-7; maybe TRBD1 (6 bases). The V gene's germline CDR1 is MGHRA and CDR2 YSYEKL. Trimming stripped 1 base from V and 3 bases from J, with 7 bases between. This CDR3 region has 13 residues. This chain's CDR3 is CASSQGGHYEQYF. CDR3 in DNA: TGCGCCAGCAGCCAAGGGGGGCACTACGAGCAGTACTTC.

The V gene is TRBV5-1, the J gene TRBJ1-1; D is perhaps TRBD1 (5 bases). Per the germline V gene, CDR1 is SGHRS and CDR2 is YFSETQ. V lost 8 bases and J 0 bases, leaving 14 bases between the germline ends. CDR3 size: 14 residues. CDR3 nucleotide sequence: TGCGCCAGTTCGGACCAGGGCATGAACACTGAAGCTTTCTTT. Its protein product is CASSDQGMNTEAFF. Looking up the rest from reference TRBV5-1 and TRBJ1-1 gives the full variable domain: KAGVTQTPRYLIKTRGQQVTLSCSPISGHRSVSWYQQTPGQGLQFLFEYFSETQRNKGNFPGRFSGRQFSNSRSEMNVSTLELGDSALYLCASSDQGMNTEAFFGQGTRLTVV.

V is TRBV18 and J is TRBJ1-4; TRBD1 might be the D (5 bases). Trimming shortened V by 3 bases and J by 6 bases, and 11 bases separated the two germline ends. The CDR3 consists of 14 residues. CDR1 is KGHSH, CDR2 LQKENI, per germline. CDR3 nucleotide sequence: TGTGCCAGCTCACCGGGACCGCGGTATGAAAAACTGTTTTTT. This sequence encodes CASSPGPRYEKLFF.

V usage is TRBV29-1 and J usage is TRBJ1-1; 10 nucleotides line up with TRBD1. Per the germline V gene, CDR1 is SQVTM and CDR2 is ANQGSEA. The CDR3 totals 15 residues. V lost 7 bases, J lost 1 base, and 9 bases stayed unmatched. In nucleotides, the CDR3 is TGCAGCGCTACACATAGGACAGGGGGGAACACTGAAGCTTTCTTT. It yields the protein CSATHRTGGNTEAFF.

CDR3 amino acids: CASSVEGTGNQPQHF. Here the CDR3 DNA reads TGTGCCAGCAGTGTGGAGGGAACGGGCAATCAGCCCCAGCATTTT. The rearrangement links TRBV2 to TRBJ1-5; D gene unclear. The CDR3 is made up of 15 amino acids. From germline, CDR1 is SNHLY and CDR2 FYNNEI. Trimming cost V 4 bases and J 2 bases, with 12 bases left between them. The entire variable domain, with the rest obtained from reference TRBV2 and TRBJ1-5, is as follows: EPEVTQTPSHQVTQMGQEVILRCVPISNHLYFYWYRQILGQKVEFLVSFYNNEISEKSEIFDDQFSVERPDGSNFTLKIRSTKLEDSAMYFCASSVEGTGNQPQHFGDGTRLSIL.

V and J are TRBV6-5 and TRBJ2-5, with 8 bases that match TRBD1. Germline V lookup: CDR1 MNHEY, CDR2 SVGAGI. Germline trimming cut 6 bases from V and 4 bases from J; bases unmatched to any gene: 4. This CDR3 has 13 residues. DNA of the CDR3: TGTGCCAGCAGCTCACAGGGGGTAGAGACCCAGTACTTC. Amino acid sequence: CASSSQGVETQYF.

The J gene is TRBJ1-1, the V gene TRBV10-3; 7 nucleotides agree with TRBD1. In germline, CDR1 is ENHRY, CDR2 SYGVKD. V shed 3 bases, J shed 3 bases, and the junction held 7 bases outside the gene matches. This CDR3 is built from 15 residues. CDR3 coding DNA: TGTGCCATCAGTGATTTGACAGGGAAGGACACTGAAGCTTTCTTT. Protein: CAISDLTGKDTEAFF.